This TCR beta chain was sequenced for a study of response to subunit inactivated influenza vaccine. Study conclusions and caveats: A suggestion made by the authors is that each seasonal influenza vaccination recruits few new T cells.

One entry per CDR3 protein, called by TCRdb with MiXCR from the RT-PCR reads. Of 540,000 or so distinct CDR3 sequences detected, approximately 12% appear once; the ten largest clones hold less than 15%. Points on this clonotype: Its antigen is unknown.

Germline CDR1 SGHTA, CDR2 FQGNSA. The CDR3 has 14 amino acids. The ends were cut back, 5 bases at V and 2 bases at J, with 12 bases in the middle. The rearrangement joins TRBV7-2 to TRBJ1-2; D is uncertain. This clonotype originated in a man between 50 and 59 years old who received an inactivated influenza vaccine. The starting material was PBMCs from blood, obtained 45 days after vaccination. The CDR3 DNA follows: TGTGCCAGCAGCCCCATAGCCCAGAACTATGGCTACACCTTC. The encoded protein is CASSPIAQNYGYTF. Full variable domain (outside the CDR3, taken from reference TRBV7-2 and TRBJ1-2): GAGVSQSPSNKVTEKGKDVELRCDPISGHTALYWYRQSLGQGLEFLIYFQGNSAPDKSGLPSDRFSAERTGGSVSTLTIQRTQQEDSAVYLCASSPIAQNYGYTFGSGTRLTVV.